Listed below are T cell receptor beta chains from one sample, sequenced in a study of blood T cell repertoires in COVID-19. Data came from immunoSEQ multiplex PCR; TCRdb stores just in-frame clones and leaves some out. The sample contains roughly 200,000 clones, approximately 88% of which appear only once. Material for sequencing was peripheral blood. All receptors derive from a woman aged 25-40 years with acute or convalescent COVID-19. Each CDR3 is given with its conserved first and last residue. The D gene is left open where the match is weak. Size is stated for part of the rows, as once, few or many counts, or as a class when the clone is expanded.

V gene: TRBV4-1; D gene: TRBD2; J gene: TRBJ2-3; clone size: -; CDR3 DNA: TGCGCCAGCAGCCCTCGACTAGCGGAGAGGACCACAGATACGCAGTATTTT; CDR3 protein: CASSPRLAERTTDTQYF
V gene: TRBV12-3/TRBV12-4; D gene: -; J gene: TRBJ2-7; clone size: -; CDR3 DNA: TGTGCCAGCAGTTTTGGCCCCTACGAGCAGTACTTC; CDR3 protein: CASSFGPYEQYF
V gene: TRBV11-2; D gene: TRBD1; J gene: TRBJ1-5; clone size: -; CDR3 DNA: TGTGCCAGCAGCGACAGGGGGCCTGGCAATCAGCCCCAGCATTTT; CDR3 protein: CASSDRGPGNQPQHF
V gene: TRBV7-9; D gene: -; J gene: TRBJ1-4; clone size: -; CDR3 DNA: TGTGCCAGCAGCTTAGGAGGAGGAACTAATGAAAAACTGTTTTTT; CDR3 protein: CASSLGGGTNEKLFF
V gene: TRBV2; D gene: TRBD1; J gene: TRBJ1-2; clone size: -; CDR3 DNA: TGTGCCAGCAGTCTGGACAGGGACACCTTC; CDR3 protein: CASSLDRDTF
V gene: TRBV11-2; D gene: -; J gene: TRBJ2-7; clone size: -; CDR3 DNA: TGTGCCAGCAGCCTAACCTACGAGCAGTACTTC; CDR3 protein: CASSLTYEQYF
V gene: TRBV12-3/TRBV12-4; D gene: -; J gene: TRBJ1-1; clone size: -; CDR3 DNA: TGTGCCAGCAGGGCAGGGTACACTGAAGCTTTCTTT; CDR3 protein: CASRAGYTEAFF
V gene: TRBV2; D gene: -; J gene: TRBJ1-1; clone size: -; CDR3 DNA: TGTGCCAGCATCCGGACTGAGGCGGACACTGAAGCTTTCTTT; CDR3 protein: CASIRTEADTEAFF
V gene: TRBV9; D gene: -; J gene: TRBJ2-2; clone size: -; CDR3 DNA: TGTGCCAGCCGGAGGGGTCGGGCCGGGGAGCTGTTTTTT; CDR3 protein: CASRRGRAGELFF
V gene: TRBV3-1/TRBV3-2; D gene: -; J gene: TRBJ2-7; clone size: -; CDR3 DNA: TGTGCCAGCAGCCGGGACTTAACCTACGAGCAGTACTTC; CDR3 protein: CASSRDLTYEQYF
V gene: TRBV27; D gene: TRBD2; J gene: TRBJ2-1; clone size: -; CDR3 DNA: TGTGCCAGCAGTCCCCGGCTGACTAGCGGAGCGTACAATGAGCAGTTCTTC; CDR3 protein: CASSPRLTSGAYNEQFF
V gene: TRBV19; D gene: -; J gene: TRBJ2-6; clone size: -; CDR3 DNA: TGTGCCAGTGACAGAAGGTCTGGGGCCAACGTCCTGACTTTC; CDR3 protein: CASDRRSGANVLTF
V gene: TRBV11-1; D gene: TRBD2; J gene: TRBJ2-1; clone size: -; CDR3 DNA: TGTGCCAGCAGCCCCTCGAGCGGGAGGGCCGGGGAGCAGTTCTTC; CDR3 protein: CASSPSSGRAGEQFF
V gene: TRBV27; D gene: TRBD1; J gene: TRBJ2-7; clone size: few; CDR3 DNA: TGTGCCAGCAGTTGGACAGGGGTTGAGGACGAGCAGTACTTC; CDR3 protein: CASSWTGVEDEQYF